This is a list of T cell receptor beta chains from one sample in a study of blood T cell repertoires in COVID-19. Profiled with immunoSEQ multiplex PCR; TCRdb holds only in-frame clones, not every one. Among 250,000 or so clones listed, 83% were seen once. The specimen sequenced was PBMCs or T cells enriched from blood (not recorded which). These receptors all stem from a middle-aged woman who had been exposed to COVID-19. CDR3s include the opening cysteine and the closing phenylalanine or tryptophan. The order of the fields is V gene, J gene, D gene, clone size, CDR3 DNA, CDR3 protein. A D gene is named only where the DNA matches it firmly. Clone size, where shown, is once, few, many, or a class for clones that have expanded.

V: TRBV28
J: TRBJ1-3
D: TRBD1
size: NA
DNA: TGTGCCAGCAGTTTAAGTCAGGGGGCGGGAGGAAACACCATATATTTT
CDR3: CASSLSQGAGGNTIYF

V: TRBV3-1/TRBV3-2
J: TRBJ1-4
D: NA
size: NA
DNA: TGTGCCAGCAGCCGGGCCCCGGGAGAAAAACTGTTTTTT
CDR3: CASSRAPGEKLFF

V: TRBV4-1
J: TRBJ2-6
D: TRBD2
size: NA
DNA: TGCGCCAGCAGCCGGGGACTAGCGGGGACCTCTGGGGCCAACGTCCTGACTTTC
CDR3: CASSRGLAGTSGANVLTF

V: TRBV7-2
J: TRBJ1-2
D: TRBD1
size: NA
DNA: TGTGCCAGCAGCGGACCGGGACAGGGCTATGGCTACACCTTC
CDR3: CASSGPGQGYGYTF

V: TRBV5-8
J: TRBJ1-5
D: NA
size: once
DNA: TGTGCCAGCAGCTCCCTCCCAACGACAGATTCCAATCAGCCCCAGCATTTT
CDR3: CASSSLPTTDSNQPQHF

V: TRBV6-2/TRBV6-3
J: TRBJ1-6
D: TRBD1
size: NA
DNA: TGTGCCAGCAGTTACCCGACAGGGAAGGCGACACCCCTCCACTTT
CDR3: CASSYPTGKATPLHF

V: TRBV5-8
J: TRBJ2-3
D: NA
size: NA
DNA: TGTGCCAGCAGCTCCCGGGGGTCCGACACAGATACGCAGTATTTT
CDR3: CASSSRGSDTDTQYF

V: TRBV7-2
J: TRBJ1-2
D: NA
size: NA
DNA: TGTGCCAGCAGCCTCAACAGGGTTTGGGATGGCTACACCTTC
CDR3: CASSLNRVWDGYTF

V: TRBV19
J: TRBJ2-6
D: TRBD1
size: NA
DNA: TGTGCCAGTAGTATAGACCATAGGGGGCTAGGGGCCAACGTCCTGACTTTC
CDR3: CASSIDHRGLGANVLTF

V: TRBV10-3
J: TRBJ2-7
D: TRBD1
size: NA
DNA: TGTGCCATCCGGAGGACAGGGGGTTCTTACGAGCAGTACTTC
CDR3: CAIRRTGGSYEQYF

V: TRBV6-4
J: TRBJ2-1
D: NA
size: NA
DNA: TGTGCCAGCAGTCTCTCGGGACTGTGGGATGAGCAGTTCTTC
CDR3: CASSLSGLWDEQFF

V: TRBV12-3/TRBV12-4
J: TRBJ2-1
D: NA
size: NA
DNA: TGTGCCAGCAGTCCCGGGGGAAGTGAGCAGTTCTTC
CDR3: CASSPGGSEQFF

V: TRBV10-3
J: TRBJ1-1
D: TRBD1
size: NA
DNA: TGTGCCCTAAGTAGGGGACAGGGAACTGAAGCTTTCTTT
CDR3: CALSRGQGTEAFF

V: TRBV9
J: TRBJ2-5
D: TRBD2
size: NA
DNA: TGTGCCAGCAGCGTAGAGGGACTAGCGGGAGCCCAAGAGACCCAGTACTTC
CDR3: CASSVEGLAGAQETQYF

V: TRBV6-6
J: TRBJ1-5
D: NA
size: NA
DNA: TGTGCCAGCAGTTTTGGACAGTTACATCAGCCCCAGCATTTT
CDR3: CASSFGQLHQPQHF

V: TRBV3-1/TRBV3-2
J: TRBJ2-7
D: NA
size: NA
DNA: TGTGCCAGCAGCCAAGATTTCGGGACACCTTACGAGCAGTACTTC
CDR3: CASSQDFGTPYEQYF